This is a list of T cell receptor beta chains from one sample in a study of T cell repertoires in cytomegalovirus infection. These TCRs are of unknown antigen specificity. In TCRdb, the reads were re-called with MiXCR into one record per CDR3 protein. This table has roughly 340,000 distinct CDR3 sequences, 25% to 35% appearing once. The sample in question was cultured PBMCs, obtained from culture after CMV antigen stimulation. The source is a human donor in good health (CMV status not recorded). Some clones in this sample may be carry-over from other donors' samples. The CDR3 runs from the conserved cysteine through the conserved F or W. The D gene is left open where the match is weak. Clone size is stated in some rows and not others, as once, few, many or a class when expanded.

v_gene	j_gene	len	d_gene	abundance	CDR3aa	CDR3nt
TRBV10-3	TRBJ1-2	14	-	-	CAISEKGTNYGYTF	TGTGCCATCAGTGAGAAGGGAACTAACTATGGCTACACCTTC
TRBV12-3/TRBV12-4	TRBJ1-6	13	TRBD1	many	CASSLTGGQPLHF	TGTGCCAGCAGTTTAACAGGGGGCCAACCCCTCCACTTT
TRBV6-5	TRBJ2-7	16	-	-	CASSFGPGRSSYEQYF	TGTGCCAGCAGTTTTGGGCCTGGACGGAGCTCCTACGAGCAGTACTTC
TRBV6-5	TRBJ1-2	12	-	few	CASTGKEVGYTF	TGTGCCAGCACAGGCAAAGAAGTTGGCTACACCTTC
TRBV12-3/TRBV12-4	TRBJ1-2	14	-	many	CASSFAGSSYGYTF	TGTGCCAGCAGTTTTGCGGGCAGCTCCTATGGCTACACCTTC
TRBV3-1	TRBJ2-3	15	TRBD2	-	CASSQETSGTDTQYF	TGTGCCAGCAGCCAAGAAACTAGCGGCACAGATACGCAGTATTTT
TRBV6-5	TRBJ1-2	14	-	-	CASSYSGEGYGYTF	TGTGCCAGCAGTTACTCTGGGGAGGGTTATGGCTACACCTTC
TRBV12-3/TRBV12-4	TRBJ2-7	13	-	few	CASSPSGTREQYF	TGTGCCAGCAGTCCCTCCGGGACCCGAGAGCAGTACTTC
TRBV9	TRBJ2-1	15	-	many	CASSTLGGPYNEQFF	TGTGCCAGCAGCACCTTGGGGGGCCCCTACAATGAGCAGTTCTTC
TRBV19	TRBJ1-3	13	-	-	CASSQSSGNTIYF	TGTGCCAGTTCCCAGTCCTCTGGAAACACCATATATTTT
TRBV12-5	TRBJ1-2	10	-	once	CASGSNGYTF	TGTGCTAGTGGTTCAAATGGCTACACCTTC
TRBV5-4	TRBJ2-3	15	TRBD1	few	CASSLGQGLSDTQYF	TGTGCCAGCAGCTTGGGACAGGGGTTGTCAGATACGCAGTATTTT
TRBV7-2	TRBJ1-5	16	-	many	CASSLAGVLSNQPQHF	TGTGCCAGCAGCTTAGCGGGGGTTTTGAGCAATCAGCCCCAGCATTTT
TRBV7-2	TRBJ2-7	12	TRBD2	-	CASSATGGEQYF	TGTGCCAGCAGCGCCACGGGGGGTGAGCAGTACTTC
TRBV28	TRBJ2-7	14	-	-	CASTPDTQDYEQYF	TGTGCCAGCACCCCGGACACCCAGGACTACGAGCAGTACTTC
TRBV28	TRBJ2-3	13	-	-	CASSFGSTDTQYF	TGTGCCAGCAGTTTTGGCAGCACAGATACGCAGTATTTT
TRBV28	TRBJ1-6	15	-	-	CATIPGSTYNSPLHF	TGTGCCACCATCCCGGGAAGCACCTATAATTCACCCCTCCACTTT
TRBV7-6	TRBJ1-1	12	-	few	CASKRGRTEAFF	TGTGCCAGCAAGCGGGGAAGGACTGAAGCTTTCTTT
TRBV10-3	TRBJ1-2	12	-	few	CAISGAAYGYTF	TGTGCCATCAGTGGGGCGGCTTATGGCTACACCTTC
TRBV27	TRBJ1-5	15	TRBD1	few	CASSPDRGQDQPQHF	TGTGCCAGCAGTCCTGACAGGGGGCAGGATCAGCCCCAGCATTTT
TRBV6-2/TRBV6-3	TRBJ2-5	18	TRBD1	-	CASSERGRGTGLRETQYF	TGTGCCAGCAGTGAAAGGGGAAGGGGGACAGGGCTTCGGGAGACCCAGTACTTC
TRBV19	TRBJ2-7	15	TRBD1	-	CASSYRDRGTYEQYF	TGTGCCAGTAGTTACCGGGACAGGGGAACCTACGAGCAGTACTTC
TRBV7-9	TRBJ2-7	12	-	-	CASSPPAYEQYF	TGTGCCAGCAGCCCACCGGCCTACGAGCAGTACTTC
TRBV5-1	TRBJ2-7	18	TRBD2	-	CASSHRGSGALSSYEQYF	TGCGCCAGCAGCCATCGGGGTAGCGGGGCCCTGAGCTCCTACGAGCAGTACTTC
TRBV28	TRBJ2-4	13	-	-	CASSLWLANIQYF	TGTGCCAGCAGTTTATGGCTCGCAAACATTCAGTACTTC
TRBV11-3	TRBJ2-3	12	TRBD1	many	CASSLFWTGLYF	TGTGCCAGCAGCTTATTTTGGACAGGGTTGTATTTT
TRBV20-1	TRBJ2-7	14	TRBD2	few	CSARPLAGGGEQYF	TGCAGTGCTAGACCCTTGGCGGGAGGCGGGGAGCAGTACTTC
TRBV6-1	TRBJ2-2	15	TRBD2	-	CASRRAGANTGELFF	TGTGCCAGCAGGAGAGCGGGGGCGAACACCGGGGAGCTGTTTTTT
TRBV12-3/TRBV12-4	TRBJ2-5	15	-	-	CASSLMAADGETQYF	TGTGCCAGCAGTTTAATGGCCGCGGATGGGGAGACCCAGTACTTC
TRBV3-1	TRBJ1-4	14	TRBD1	-	CASSQPDREEKLFF	TGTGCCAGCAGCCAACCGGACAGGGAAGAAAAACTGTTTTTT
TRBV7-9	TRBJ2-1	18	TRBD1	few	CASSPPGGRGGSYNEQFF	TGTGCCAGCAGCCCCCCAGGGGGCCGGGGAGGTTCCTACAATGAGCAGTTCTTC
TRBV6-1	TRBJ2-1	18	TRBD2	few	CASSEAELAGGPYNEQFF	TGTGCCAGCAGTGAAGCGGAATTAGCGGGGGGGCCGTACAATGAGCAGTTCTTC
TRBV20-1	TRBJ2-7	16	TRBD2	few	CSASGEIAGKRGEQYF	TGCAGTGCTAGTGGGGAGATAGCGGGAAAACGCGGCGAGCAGTACTTC
TRBV7-6	TRBJ2-7	16	TRBD1	-	CASSPRGGDRSREQYF	TGTGCCAGCAGCCCCCGGGGTGGGGACAGATCTCGCGAGCAGTACTTC
TRBV27	TRBJ2-7	14	-	-	CASSLYRGFHEQYF	TGTGCCAGCAGTTTATATCGGGGGTTCCACGAGCAGTACTTC
TRBV6-5	TRBJ1-5	13	-	few	CASSYSHGQPQHF	TGTGCCAGCAGTTACTCCCATGGTCAGCCCCAGCATTTT
TRBV6-5	TRBJ2-1	15	-	-	CASSSDVRFYNEQFF	TGTGCCAGCAGTTCCGACGTTCGATTCTACAATGAGCAGTTCTTC
TRBV7-4	TRBJ2-3	14	-	few	CASNPGRITDTQYF	TGTGCCAGCAACCCAGGACGGATCACAGATACGCAGTATTTT